This TCR beta chain was identified during a study of CD8+ T cells in alopecia areata. The wider study: The study gave treated patients oral tofacitinib at 5 to 10 mg twice daily.

CDR1 is SGHTA and CDR2 is FQGNSA in the germline V gene. Trimming took 5 bases from V and 6 from J, leaving 12 bases between them. The CDR3 length is 13 residues. RNA extraction was followed by reverse transcription into cDNA, which acted as the sequencing template. TCRdb's table, derived via immunoSEQ multiplex PCR, lists solely in-frame clones and lacks some. The profile shows about 260,000 clones, around 64% of them singletons. The treatment here: oral pan-JAK inhibitor, 5-10 mg twice daily. Findings of the study overall: Lesional scalp displayed greater clonality than normal scalp, most notably in alopecia totalis/universalis. Among the top 100, expanded CD8+ clones, as well as scalp clonality, were significantly decreased by tofacitinib.

Comment on this clone: The antigen is undetermined.

The sequenced sample was CD4+ T cells sorted from blood, obtained between weeks 51 and 52, from a patient treated with tofacitinib. This receptor was identified in a human donor with alopecia areata. The chain recombines TRBV7-2 with TRBJ2-3, with D tentatively TRBD2 (6 bases). The CDR3 DNA follows: TGTGCCAGCAGCCAGAACGGGGGTGATACGCAGTATTTT. Translating it yields CASSQNGGDTQYF.